This T cell receptor (beta chain) came from a study of siplizumab effects on memory and regulatory T cells. A note on this clone: Its antigen is not known.

For every sample, 90,000 to 100,000 TCR templates were assayed. The table came from immunoSEQ multiplex PCR; TCRdb's copy has only in-frame clones and leaves some out. Among fewer than 120,000 clones listed, approximately 92% were seen once. Study-wide results and caveats: Confirmation was lacking for the suppressive function of proliferating Tregs derived from siplizumab cultures.

V dropped 8 bases and J dropped 1; count of bases not matched to a gene: 5. Germline CDR1 is MNHEY and CDR2 is SVGAGI. The CDR3 length is 14 residues. The TCR was taken from a human donor in good health. The chain is built from TRBV6-5 and TRBJ1-5, with TRBD1 identical over 7 bases. The specimen sequenced was CD4+ T cells sorted from blood. The CDR3 region is CASSTGKSNQPQHF. CDR3 in DNA: TGTGCCAGCTCGACAGGGAAAAGCAATCAGCCCCAGCATTTT.